This is a list of T cell receptor beta chains from one sample in a study of T cell repertoires in cytomegalovirus infection. These receptors have no identified antigens. TCRdb used MiXCR to reprocess the reads, holding one entry per CDR3 protein. The sample has about 470,000 distinct CDR3 sequences; under 55% are singletons. The sequenced sample was cultured PBMCs, obtained from culture after CMV antigen stimulation. Source of these receptors: a human donor in good health (CMV status not recorded). Some clones in this sample may be carry-over from other donors' samples. The CDR3 runs from the conserved cysteine through the conserved F or W. D genes are given only for firm matches. Not all rows give a size; the values are once, few, many and, for expanded clones, a class.

d_call	clone_size	j_call	cdr3_length	v_call	cdr3_aa	cdr3_nt
TRBD2	few	TRBJ2-1	15	TRBV9	CASSRTSVAYNEQFF	TGTGCCAGCTCCCGGACTAGCGTTGCCTACAATGAGCAGTTCTTC
-	-	TRBJ1-1	14	TRBV7-6	CASSFSIGGTEAFF	TGTGCCAGCAGCTTCTCTATAGGGGGCACTGAAGCTTTCTTT
TRBD1	few	TRBJ2-5	16	TRBV12-5	CASGGWGTGLRETQYF	TGTGCTAGTGGTGGTTGGGGGACAGGCCTACGGGAGACCCAGTACTTC
-	few	TRBJ2-1	13	TRBV7-2	CASSLRPSNEQFF	TGTGCCAGCAGCCTACGACCCAGCAATGAGCAGTTCTTC
-	once	TRBJ2-1	16	TRBV6-2/TRBV6-3	CASTQRGNPGADEQFF	TGTGCCAGCACGCAACGAGGGAACCCAGGGGCAGATGAGCAGTTCTTC
-	few	TRBJ2-3	15	TRBV11-2	CASSPTGNPLDTQYF	TGTGCCAGCAGCCCGACCGGGAACCCCCTGGATACGCAGTATTTT
TRBD2	-	TRBJ2-1	16	TRBV7-2	CASSRGRGPSYNEQFF	TGTGCCAGCAGCCGGGGGAGGGGTCCCTCCTACAATGAGCAGTTCTTC
-	-	TRBJ2-4	17	TRBV2	CASSALQELVAKNIQYF	TGTGCCAGCAGTGCTCTACAGGAACTCGTCGCCAAAAACATTCAGTACTTC
-	-	TRBJ2-1	14	TRBV19	CASSTAGVPHEQFF	TGTGCCAGTAGTACGGCAGGCGTGCCCCATGAGCAGTTCTTC
-	-	TRBJ1-3	16	TRBV28	CASSLPGFSSGNTIYF	TGTGCCAGCAGTTTGCCCGGGTTCAGCTCTGGAAACACCATATATTTT
-	few	TRBJ1-1	14	TRBV20-1	CSARTENGGTEAFF	TGCAGTGCCAGGACAGAGAACGGGGGCACTGAAGCTTTCTTT
-	few	TRBJ2-1	14	TRBV20-1	CSAKRGTSGNEQFF	TGCAGTGCTAAAAGGGGGACCTCAGGCAATGAGCAGTTCTTC
-	-	TRBJ2-1	15	TRBV5-6	CASSLAGGLQNEQFF	TGTGCCAGCAGCTTGGCGGGGGGCCTCCAAAATGAGCAGTTCTTC
TRBD1	-	TRBJ1-2	19	TRBV15	CATSRDQWDRGLDNYGYTF	TGTGCCACCAGCAGAGATCAATGGGACAGGGGGCTGGATAACTATGGCTACACCTTC
TRBD2	-	TRBJ2-1	16	TRBV7-8	CASSLVSTSAHNEQFF	TGTGCCAGCAGCTTAGTATCGACTAGCGCACACAATGAGCAGTTCTTC
-	-	TRBJ2-3	12	TRBV2	CASGGATDTQYF	TGTGCCAGCGGCGGGGCCACAGATACGCAGTATTTT
-	-	TRBJ2-3	13	TRBV10-1	CATRDGRRDTQYF	TGCGCCACCAGGGACGGGAGAAGAGATACGCAGTATTTT
TRBD1	few	TRBJ2-1	14	TRBV7-2	CASSLKGQGNEQFF	TGTGCCAGCAGCTTAAAGGGACAGGGAAATGAGCAGTTCTTC
-	-	TRBJ1-6	13	TRBV2	CASLAGYNSPLHF	TGTGCCAGCCTCGCGGGCTATAATTCACCCCTCCACTTT
-	-	TRBJ2-7	14	TRBV5-1	CASSLDGRETEQYF	TGCGCCAGCAGCTTGGACGGCAGGGAGACGGAGCAGTACTTC
-	-	TRBJ1-6	13	TRBV12-3/TRBV12-4	CASTLASNSPLHF	TGTGCCAGCACCCTAGCCTCGAATTCACCCCTCCACTTT
-	few	TRBJ1-5	14	TRBV24-1	CATSDSYHNQPQHF	TGTGCCACCAGTGACTCCTATCACAATCAGCCCCAGCATTTT
TRBD1	once	TRBJ1-1	15	TRBV2	CASSDRTGGNTEAFF	TGTGCCAGCAGTGACCGGACAGGGGGCAACACTGAAGCTTTCTTT
-	few	TRBJ2-3	16	TRBV7-6	CASSLDASGGTDTQYF	TGTGCCAGCAGCTTAGATGCATCAGGAGGCACAGATACGCAGTATTTT
-	-	TRBJ2-7	15	TRBV11-3	CASSLGGDGLYEQYF	TGTGCCAGCAGCTTAGGAGGGGACGGGCTCTACGAGCAGTACTTC
-	-	TRBJ1-5	19	TRBV19	CASSISPDRWGYGNQPQHF	TGTGCCAGTAGTATATCCCCCGACCGTTGGGGTTATGGCAATCAGCCCCAGCATTTT
-	-	TRBJ2-3	14	TRBV20-1	CSASSQLGTDTQYF	TGCAGTGCTTCGTCCCAGTTGGGCACAGATACGCAGTATTTT
TRBD2	-	TRBJ2-7	15	TRBV7-2	CASSTRAGGAYEQYF	TGTGCCAGCAGCACTAGAGCGGGGGGCGCCTACGAGCAGTACTTC
TRBD1	-	TRBJ2-5	13	TRBV7-2	CASSVRQGTTQYF	TGTGCCAGCAGCGTGAGACAGGGGACGACCCAGTACTTC
TRBD2	-	TRBJ2-1	17	TRBV7-2	CACSLRGGRISYNEQFF	TGTGCCTGCAGCTTGCGTGGCGGGAGAATTTCCTACAATGAGCAGTTCTTC
-	-	TRBJ1-2	15	TRBV19	CASSVSGQGIYGYTF	TGTGCCAGTAGCGTATCGGGACAAGGAATTTATGGCTACACCTTC
-	-	TRBJ1-2	15	TRBV7-2	CASSLGATPDYGYTF	TGTGCCAGCAGCTTAGGGGCAACGCCGGACTATGGCTACACCTTC
-	-	TRBJ2-3	13	TRBV7-2	CASSLAGGDRQYF	TGTGCCAGCAGCTTAGCGGGAGGGGACAGGCAGTATTTT
-	-	TRBJ1-1	16	TRBV12-3/TRBV12-4	CASRRGAGAENTEAFF	TGTGCCAGCAGGCGGGGGGCTGGGGCCGAGAACACTGAAGCTTTCTTT
-	-	TRBJ1-1	15	TRBV7-9	CASSHPADGNTEAFF	TGTGCCAGCAGCCACCCGGCCGACGGGAACACTGAAGCTTTCTTT
-	few	TRBJ2-2	15	TRBV7-2	CASSLVRASTGELFF	TGTGCCAGCAGCTTAGTGAGAGCGAGCACCGGGGAGCTGTTTTTT
TRBD1	-	TRBJ2-7	16	TRBV5-6	CASSAGQGIFSYEQYF	TGTGCCAGCAGCGCCGGACAGGGAATTTTCTCCTACGAGCAGTACTTC
-	-	TRBJ1-4	16	TRBV7-2	CASSLARTEENEKLFF	TGTGCCAGCAGCTTAGCGCGGACAGAAGAGAATGAAAAACTGTTTTTT
-	-	TRBJ1-4	16	TRBV4-1	CASSRRPTGLNEKLFF	TGCGCCAGCAGCCGAAGACCGACAGGCCTTAATGAAAAACTGTTTTTT
TRBD1	-	TRBJ2-3	15	TRBV7-6	CASSPTGGATDTQYF	TGTGCCAGCAGCCCGACAGGGGGCGCGACAGATACGCAGTATTTT
-	-	TRBJ2-7	17	TRBV11-3	CASSLELCRGLPYEQYF	TGTGCCAGCAGCTTAGAACTCTGCAGAGGGCTTCCCTACGAGCAGTACTTC
-	-	TRBJ2-1	14	TRBV7-2	CASSLIISARIEFF	TGTGCCAGCAGCTTAATTATCAGCGCCCGAATCGAGTTCTTC
TRBD1	-	TRBJ1-6	14	TRBV7-2	CASSLQGVGSPLHF	TGTGCCAGCAGCTTACAGGGGGTAGGTTCACCCCTCCACTTT
TRBD1	-	TRBJ2-7	15	TRBV2	CASSLGDRGAYEQYF	TGTGCCAGCAGCCTAGGGGACAGAGGAGCGTACGAGCAGTACTTC
-	-	TRBJ2-3	11	TRBV12-3/TRBV12-4	CASKVTDTQYF	TGTGCCAGCAAGGTCACAGATACGCAGTATTTT
TRBD1	few	TRBJ2-4	13	TRBV6-1	CASAGTGVSIQYF	TGTGCCAGTGCCGGGACAGGGGTTTCCATTCAGTACTTC
-	many	TRBJ2-3	11	TRBV12-3/TRBV12-4	CASSSTDTQYF	TGTGCCAGCAGCTCCACAGATACGCAGTATTTT
TRBD2	medium-sized	TRBJ2-1	15	TRBV7-2	CASSLGLASYNEQFF	TGTGCCAGCAGCTTAGGACTAGCCTCCTACAATGAGCAGTTCTTC
-	-	TRBJ1-2	11	TRBV6-2/TRBV6-3	CASFGGSGYTF	TGTGCCAGTTTCGGGGGGAGCGGCTACACCTTC
-	-	TRBJ2-2	14	TRBV5-1	CASSRPEGAGELFF	TGCGCCAGCAGCCGGCCCGAGGGGGCCGGGGAGCTGTTTTTT
-	many	TRBJ1-5	17	TRBV7-8	CASSLVGLRFTNQPQHF	TGTGCCAGCAGCTTAGTGGGTCTCAGGTTTACCAATCAGCCCCAGCATTTT